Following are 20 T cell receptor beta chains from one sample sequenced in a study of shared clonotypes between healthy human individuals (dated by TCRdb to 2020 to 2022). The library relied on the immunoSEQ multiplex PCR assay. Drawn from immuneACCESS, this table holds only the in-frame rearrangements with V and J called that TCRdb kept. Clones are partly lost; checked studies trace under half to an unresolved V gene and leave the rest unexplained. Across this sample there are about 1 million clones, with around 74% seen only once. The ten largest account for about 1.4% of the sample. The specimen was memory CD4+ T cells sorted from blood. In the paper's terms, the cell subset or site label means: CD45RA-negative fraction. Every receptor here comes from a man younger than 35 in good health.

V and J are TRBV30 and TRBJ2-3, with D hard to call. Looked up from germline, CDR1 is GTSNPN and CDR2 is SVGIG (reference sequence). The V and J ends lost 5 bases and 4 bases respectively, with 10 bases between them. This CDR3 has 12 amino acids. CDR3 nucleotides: TGTGCCTGGGTACCGGTGGCAGATACGCAGTATTTT. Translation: CAWVPVADTQYF.

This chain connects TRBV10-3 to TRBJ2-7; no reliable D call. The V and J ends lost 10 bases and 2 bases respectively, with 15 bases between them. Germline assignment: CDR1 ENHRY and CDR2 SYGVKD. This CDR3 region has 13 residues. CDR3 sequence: CATHREQAYEQYF. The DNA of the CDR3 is TGTGCCACGCATCGTGAGCAAGCCTACGAGCAGTACTTC.

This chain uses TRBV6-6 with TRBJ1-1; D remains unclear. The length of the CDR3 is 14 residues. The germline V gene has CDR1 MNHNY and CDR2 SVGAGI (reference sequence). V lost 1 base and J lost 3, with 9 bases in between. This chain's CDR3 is CASSYLSGDTEAFF. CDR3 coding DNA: TGTGCCAGCAGTTACTTGTCTGGGGACACTGAAGCTTTCTTT.

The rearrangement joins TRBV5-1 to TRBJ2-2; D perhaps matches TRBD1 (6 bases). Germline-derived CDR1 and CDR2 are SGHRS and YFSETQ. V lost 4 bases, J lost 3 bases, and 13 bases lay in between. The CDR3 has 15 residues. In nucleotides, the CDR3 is TGCGCCAGCAGCCCGCTGGACAGCTACACCGGGGAGCTGTTTTTT. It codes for CASSPLDSYTGELFF.

The CDR3 loop reads CASSLGVDRESSAFF. The CDR3 DNA reads TGTGCCAGCAGTTTGGGGGTAGACAGGGAAAGTTCAGCTTTCTTT. The chain recombines TRBV27 with TRBJ1-1; 7 bases agree with TRBD1. Germline assignment: CDR1 MNHEY and CDR2 SMNVEV (reference sequence). Unmatched junction bases numbered 14, after V lost 3 bases and J lost 10 bases. The CDR3 loop spans 15 amino acids.

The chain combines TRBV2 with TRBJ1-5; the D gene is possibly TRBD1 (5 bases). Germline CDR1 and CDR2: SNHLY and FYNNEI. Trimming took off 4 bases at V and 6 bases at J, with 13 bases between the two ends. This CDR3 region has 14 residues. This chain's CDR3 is CASSVRGGGQPQHF. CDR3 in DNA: TGTGCCAGCAGTGTTAGGGGTGGGGGTCAGCCCCAGCATTTT. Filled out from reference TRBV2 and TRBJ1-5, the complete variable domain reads EPEVTQTPSHQVTQMGQEVILRCVPISNHLYFYWYRQILGQKVEFLVSFYNNEISEKSEIFDDQFSVERPDGSNFTLKIRSTKLEDSAMYFCASSVRGGGQPQHFGDGTRLSIL.

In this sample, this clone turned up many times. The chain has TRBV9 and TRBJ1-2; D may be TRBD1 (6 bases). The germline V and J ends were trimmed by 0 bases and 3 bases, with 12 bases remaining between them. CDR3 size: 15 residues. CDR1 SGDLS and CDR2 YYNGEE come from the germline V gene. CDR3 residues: CASSVAGDTHYGYTF. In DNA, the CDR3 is TGTGCCAGCAGCGTAGCAGGGGATACTCACTATGGCTACACCTTC.

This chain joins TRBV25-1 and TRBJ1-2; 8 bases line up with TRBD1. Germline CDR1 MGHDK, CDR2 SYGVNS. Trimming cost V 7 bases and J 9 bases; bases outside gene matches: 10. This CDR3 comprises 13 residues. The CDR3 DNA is TGTGCCAGCACCATAGGACAGGGAGCGAGCTACACCTTC. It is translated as CASTIGQGASYTF.

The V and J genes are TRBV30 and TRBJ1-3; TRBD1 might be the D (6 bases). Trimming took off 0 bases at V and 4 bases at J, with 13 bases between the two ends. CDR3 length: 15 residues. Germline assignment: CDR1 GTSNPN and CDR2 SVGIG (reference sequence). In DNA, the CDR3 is TGTGCCTGGAGTGTAGGGGGAAGGTTCGGAAACACCATATATTTT. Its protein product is CAWSVGGRFGNTIYF.

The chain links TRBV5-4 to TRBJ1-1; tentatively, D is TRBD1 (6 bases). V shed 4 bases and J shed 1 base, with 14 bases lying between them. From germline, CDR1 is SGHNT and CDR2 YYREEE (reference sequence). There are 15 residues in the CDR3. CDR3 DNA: TGTGCCAGCAGCCAGACGGTGGGGGCGAACACTGAAGCTTTCTTT. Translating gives CASSQTVGANTEAFF.

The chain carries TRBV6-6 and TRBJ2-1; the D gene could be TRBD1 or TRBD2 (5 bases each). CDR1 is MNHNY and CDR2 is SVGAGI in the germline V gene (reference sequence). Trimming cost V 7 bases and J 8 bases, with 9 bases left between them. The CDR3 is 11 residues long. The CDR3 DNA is TGTGCCAGCATTAGGGGAGATGAGCAGTTCTTC. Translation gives CASIRGDEQFF.

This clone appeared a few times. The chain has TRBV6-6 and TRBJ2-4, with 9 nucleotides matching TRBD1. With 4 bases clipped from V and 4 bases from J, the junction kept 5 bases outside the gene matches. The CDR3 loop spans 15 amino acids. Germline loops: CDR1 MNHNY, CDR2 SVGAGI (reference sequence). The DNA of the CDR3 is TGTGCCAGCAGTTCCCCCGGACAGGGGAAAAACATTCAGTACTTC. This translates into CASSSPGQGKNIQYF.

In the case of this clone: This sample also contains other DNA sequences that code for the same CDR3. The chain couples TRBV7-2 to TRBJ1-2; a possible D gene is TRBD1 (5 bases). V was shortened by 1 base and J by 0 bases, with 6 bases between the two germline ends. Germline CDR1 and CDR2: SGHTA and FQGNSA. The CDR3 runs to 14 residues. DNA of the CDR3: TGTGCCAGCAGCTTAGGGACATCTAACTATGGCTACACCTTC. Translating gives CASSLGTSNYGYTF.

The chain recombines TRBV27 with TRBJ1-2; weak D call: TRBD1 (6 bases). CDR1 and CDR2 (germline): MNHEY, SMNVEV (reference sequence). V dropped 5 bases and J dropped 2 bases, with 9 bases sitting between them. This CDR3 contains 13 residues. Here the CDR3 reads CASSHGTNYGYTF. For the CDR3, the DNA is TGTGCCAGCAGTCACGGGACAAACTATGGCTACACCTTC.

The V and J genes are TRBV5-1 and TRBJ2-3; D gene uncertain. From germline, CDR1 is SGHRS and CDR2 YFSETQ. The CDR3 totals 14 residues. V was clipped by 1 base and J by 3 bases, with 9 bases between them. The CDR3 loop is CASSLNGDTDTQYF. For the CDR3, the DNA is TGCGCCAGCAGCTTGAATGGGGATACAGATACGCAGTATTTT. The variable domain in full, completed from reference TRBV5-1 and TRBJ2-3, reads KAGVTQTPRYLIKTRGQQVTLSCSPISGHRSVSWYQQTPGQGLQFLFEYFSETQRNKGNFPGRFSGRQFSNSRSEMNVSTLELGDSALYLCASSLNGDTDTQYFGPGTRLTVL.

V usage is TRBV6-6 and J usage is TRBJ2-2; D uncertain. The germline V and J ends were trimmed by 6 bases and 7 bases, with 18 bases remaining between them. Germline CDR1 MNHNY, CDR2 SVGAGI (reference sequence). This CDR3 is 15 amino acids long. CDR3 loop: CASSPPRDRRGELFF. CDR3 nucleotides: TGTGCCAGCAGCCCACCCCGTGATAGACGCGGGGAGCTGTTTTTT.

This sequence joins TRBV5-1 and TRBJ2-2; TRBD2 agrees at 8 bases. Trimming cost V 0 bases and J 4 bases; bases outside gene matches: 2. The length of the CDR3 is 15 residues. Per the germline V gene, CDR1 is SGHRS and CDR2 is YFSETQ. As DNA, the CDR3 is TGCGCCAGCAGCTTGGCGCTAGCGGGCACCGGGGAGCTGTTTTTT. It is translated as CASSLALAGTGELFF.

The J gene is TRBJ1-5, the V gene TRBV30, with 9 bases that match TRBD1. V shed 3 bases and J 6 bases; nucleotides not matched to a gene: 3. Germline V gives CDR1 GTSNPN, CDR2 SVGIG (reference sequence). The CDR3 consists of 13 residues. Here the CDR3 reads CAWSGTGFQPQHF. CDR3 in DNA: TGTGCCTGGAGCGGGACAGGGTTTCAGCCCCAGCATTTT.

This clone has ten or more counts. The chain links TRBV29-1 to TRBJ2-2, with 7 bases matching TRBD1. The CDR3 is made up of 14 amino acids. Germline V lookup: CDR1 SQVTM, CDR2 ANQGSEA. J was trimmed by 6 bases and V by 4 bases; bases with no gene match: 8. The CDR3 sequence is CSVARDSLAGELFF. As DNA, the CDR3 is TGCAGCGTTGCCCGGGACAGTTTGGCCGGGGAGCTGTTTTTT.

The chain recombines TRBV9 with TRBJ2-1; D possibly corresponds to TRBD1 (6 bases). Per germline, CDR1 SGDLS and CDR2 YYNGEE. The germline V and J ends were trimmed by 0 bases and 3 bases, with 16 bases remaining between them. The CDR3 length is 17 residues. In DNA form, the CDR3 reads TGTGCCAGCAGCGTAGCGACAGGTTCCCCCGGCTACAATGAGCAGTTCTTC. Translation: CASSVATGSPGYNEQFF.